The 8 T cell receptor beta chains reported below all come from one sample, sequenced in a study of glioma-infiltrating T cells. Using RNA template, CDR3s of TCR alpha and beta were amplified with iRepertoire arm-PCR. One entry per CDR3 protein results from TCRdb running MiXCR on the multiplex PCR reads. There are over 120,000 distinct CDR3 sequences in the sample; roughly two fifths occur only once, and 15% to 25% lies in the top ten. Sequencing was carried out using glioma tissue, nonneoplastic brain tissue, or PBMCs (not recorded which). The receptors shown here come from a human donor with low-grade glioma or glioblastoma, undergoing nonglioma brain surgery, or in good health (not recorded which).

This clonotype was recorded at least ten times. This sequence joins TRBV20-1 and TRBJ1-6; D is possibly TRBD1 (6 bases). V was clipped by 5 bases and J by 6 bases, with 11 bases between them. CDR3 size: 13 residues. Germline V gene lookup returns CDR1 DFQATT and CDR2 SNEGSKA (reference sequence). As DNA, the CDR3 is TGCAGTGCTGGCACAGGGTTTAATTCACCCCTCCACTTT. Translating gives CSAGTGFNSPLHF.

This chain uses TRBV10-3 with TRBJ1-5, with D maybe TRBD1 (6 bases). CDR1 and CDR2 from the germline V gene are ENHRY and SYGVKD. Trimming cost V 0 bases and J 4 bases, with 10 bases left between them. CDR3 length equals 15 residues. The CDR3 DNA sequence: TGTGCCATCAGTGAGTCGGGGACAAGGAATCAGCCCCAGCATTTT. Protein: CAISESGTRNQPQHF.

This clonotype was observed a few times. The V call is TRBV7-6, the J call TRBJ2-1; D ambiguous. The CDR3 totals 15 residues. Germline CDR1 is SGHVS and CDR2 is FNYEAQ. Trimming took off 3 bases at V and 2 bases at J, with 11 bases between the two ends. The CDR3 spells CASSFFAVTYNEQFF. The CDR3 DNA sequence: TGTGCCAGCAGCTTTTTTGCGGTTACCTACAATGAGCAGTTCTTC.

This clonotype showed up just once. V gene TRBV6-9 combines with J gene TRBJ2-7, with 7 positions matching TRBD2. The CDR3 contains 13 residues. V shed 3 bases and J 5 bases; nucleotides not matched to a gene: 4. Germline loops: CDR1 MNHGY, CDR2 SVAAGI. The CDR3 DNA is TGTGCCAGCAGTTACGGGGGGTCTCACGAGCAGTACTTC. This sequence encodes CASSYGGSHEQYF.

As regards this clonotype: One junction end disagrees with the germline gene, perhaps due to a read error. The chain recombines TRBV7-2 with TRBJ1-1; D gene unclear. CDR3 length: 13 residues. Germline V gene lookup returns CDR1 SGHTA and CDR2 FQGNSA. For the CDR3, the DNA is TGTGCCAGCAGAGCTAGTTGGAACACTGAAGCTCTCTTT. This translates into CASRASWNTEALF.

This clonotype was seen more than once but under ten times. The V gene is TRBV20-1, the J gene TRBJ2-7, with 7 positions matching TRBD2. In germline, CDR1 is DFQATT, CDR2 SNEGSKA (reference sequence). Trimming cost V 4 bases and J 9 bases; bases outside gene matches: 12. This CDR3 has 13 amino acids. The CDR3 sequence: CSANSGTTAAQYF. The CDR3, as DNA: TGCAGTGCTAACTCCGGGACTACGGCCGCGCAGTACTTC.

This clonotype was seen a few times. V and J are TRBV6-5 and TRBJ2-5, with 7 bases that match TRBD2. The CDR3 sequence is 13 residues long. V lost 2 bases, J lost 9 bases, and 6 bases stayed unmatched. In germline, CDR1 is MNHEY, CDR2 SVGAGI. CDR3 nucleotides: TGTGCCAGCAGTTACGTAACGGGGGGAGCCCAGTACTTC. The encoded protein is CASSYVTGGAQYF.

This clonotype was picked up a small number of times. V usage is TRBV20-1 and J usage is TRBJ1-5, with 9 bases that match TRBD1. J lost 4 bases, V lost 3 bases, and 4 bases had no gene match. The CDR3 has 14 amino acids. CDR1 DFQATT and CDR2 SNEGSKA come from the germline V gene (reference sequence). The CDR3 region has the DNA TGCAGTGCTAGCCCGGACAGGGGAAATCAGCCCCAGCATTTT. As protein: CSASPDRGNQPQHF.